Described below is a single T cell receptor beta chain sequence and its context. The trim removed 3 bases at V and 3 bases at J, leaving 4 bases unmatched. There are 14 residues in the CDR3. The sample comes from a study of cytotoxic CD8 clonotypes in ibrutinib-treated CLL. Clones were read by immunoSEQ multiplex PCR, and TCRdb kept only the in-frame ones, dropping some. The repertoire holds 200,000 or so clones, more than 75% seen once, with 9.5% to 12% in the top ten. Sequences were derived from PBMCs, sampled after 12 months of ibrutinib treatment. The clonotype was recovered from a human donor with chronic lymphocytic leukemia. V gene TRBV23-1 combines with J gene TRBJ2-7; 8 nucleotides match TRBD1. TRBV23-1 is known as an ORF, though its function is uncertain. The CDR3, as DNA: TGCGCCAGCAGTCACTCGGGACAGGTCTACGAGCAGTACTTC. It specifies CASSHSGQVYEQYF.